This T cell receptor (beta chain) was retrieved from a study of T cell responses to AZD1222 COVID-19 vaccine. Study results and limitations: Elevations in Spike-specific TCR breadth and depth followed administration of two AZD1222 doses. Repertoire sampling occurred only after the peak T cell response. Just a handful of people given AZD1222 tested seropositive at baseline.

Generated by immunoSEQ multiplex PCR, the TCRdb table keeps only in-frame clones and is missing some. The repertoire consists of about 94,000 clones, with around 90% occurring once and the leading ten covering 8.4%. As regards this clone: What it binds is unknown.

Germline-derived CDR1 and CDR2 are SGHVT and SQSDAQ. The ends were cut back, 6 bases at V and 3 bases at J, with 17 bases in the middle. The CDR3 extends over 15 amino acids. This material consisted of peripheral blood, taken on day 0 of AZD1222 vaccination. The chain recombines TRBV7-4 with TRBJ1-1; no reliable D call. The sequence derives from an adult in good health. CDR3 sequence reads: CASRNQTNIDTEAFF. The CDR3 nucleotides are TGTGCCAGCAGGAACCAAACGAACATAGACACTGAAGCTTTCTTT.